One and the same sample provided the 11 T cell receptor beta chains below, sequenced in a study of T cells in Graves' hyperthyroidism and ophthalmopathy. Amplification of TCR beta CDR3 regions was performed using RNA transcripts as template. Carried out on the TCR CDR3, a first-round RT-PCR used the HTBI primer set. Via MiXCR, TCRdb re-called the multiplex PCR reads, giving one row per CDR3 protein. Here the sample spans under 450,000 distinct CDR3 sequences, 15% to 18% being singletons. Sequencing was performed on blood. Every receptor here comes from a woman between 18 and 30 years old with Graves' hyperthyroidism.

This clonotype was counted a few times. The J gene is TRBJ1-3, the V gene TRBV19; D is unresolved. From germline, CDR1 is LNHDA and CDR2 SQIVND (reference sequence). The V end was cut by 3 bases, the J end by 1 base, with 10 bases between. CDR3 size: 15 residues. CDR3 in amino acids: CASSISSASGNTIYF. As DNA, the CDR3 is TGTGCCAGTAGTATCTCGTCTGCTTCTGGAAACACCATATATTTT.

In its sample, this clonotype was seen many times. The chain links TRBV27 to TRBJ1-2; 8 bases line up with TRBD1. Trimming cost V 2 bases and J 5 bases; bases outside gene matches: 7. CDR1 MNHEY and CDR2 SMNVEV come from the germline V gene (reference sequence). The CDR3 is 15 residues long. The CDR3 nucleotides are TGTGCCAGCAGTTTAGAGGCAGGGGGCGCTTATGGCTACACCTTC. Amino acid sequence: CASSLEAGGAYGYTF.

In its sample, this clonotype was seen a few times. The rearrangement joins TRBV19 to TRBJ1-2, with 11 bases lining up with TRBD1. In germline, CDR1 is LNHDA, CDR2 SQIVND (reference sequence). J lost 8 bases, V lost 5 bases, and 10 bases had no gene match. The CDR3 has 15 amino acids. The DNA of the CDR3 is TGTGCCAGTAGTGCCTCCGGGACAGGGGGACAGGGCTACACCTTC. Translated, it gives CASSASGTGGQGYTF.

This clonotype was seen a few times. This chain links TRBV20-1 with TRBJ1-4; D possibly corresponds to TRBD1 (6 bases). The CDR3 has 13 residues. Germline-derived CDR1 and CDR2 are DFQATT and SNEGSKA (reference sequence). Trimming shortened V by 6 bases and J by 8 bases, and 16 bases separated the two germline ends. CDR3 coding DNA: TGCAGTGCCCCTGGACAGCCTGGCGAAAAACTGTTTTTT. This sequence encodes CSAPGQPGEKLFF.

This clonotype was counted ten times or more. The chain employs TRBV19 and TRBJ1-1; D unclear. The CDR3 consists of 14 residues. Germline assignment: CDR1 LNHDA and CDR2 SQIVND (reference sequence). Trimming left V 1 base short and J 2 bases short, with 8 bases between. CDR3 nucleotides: TGTGCCAGTAGTATAGGGCCGGTCAACACTGAAGCTTTCTTT. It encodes CASSIGPVNTEAFF.

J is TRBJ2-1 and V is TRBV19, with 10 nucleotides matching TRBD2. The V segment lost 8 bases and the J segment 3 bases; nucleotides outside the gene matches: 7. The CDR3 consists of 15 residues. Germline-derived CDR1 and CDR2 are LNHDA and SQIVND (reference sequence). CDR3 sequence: CASSLTSGHYNEQFF. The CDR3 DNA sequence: TGTGCCAGTTCCCTGACTAGCGGGCACTACAATGAGCAGTTCTTC.

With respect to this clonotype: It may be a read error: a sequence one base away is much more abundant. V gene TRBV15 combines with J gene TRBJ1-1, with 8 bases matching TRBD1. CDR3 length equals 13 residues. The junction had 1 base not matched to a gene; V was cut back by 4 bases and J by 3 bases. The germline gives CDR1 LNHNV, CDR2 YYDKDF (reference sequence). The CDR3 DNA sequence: TGTGCCACCAGCATGGACAGGGACACTGAAGCTTTCTTT. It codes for CATSMDRDTEAFF.

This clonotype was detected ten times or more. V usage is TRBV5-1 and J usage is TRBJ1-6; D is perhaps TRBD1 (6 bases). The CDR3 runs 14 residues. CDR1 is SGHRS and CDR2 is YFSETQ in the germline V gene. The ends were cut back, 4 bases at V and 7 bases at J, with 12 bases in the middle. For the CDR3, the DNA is TGCGCCAGCAGCCTAGGACAGTTCAATTCACCCCTCCACTTT. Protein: CASSLGQFNSPLHF.

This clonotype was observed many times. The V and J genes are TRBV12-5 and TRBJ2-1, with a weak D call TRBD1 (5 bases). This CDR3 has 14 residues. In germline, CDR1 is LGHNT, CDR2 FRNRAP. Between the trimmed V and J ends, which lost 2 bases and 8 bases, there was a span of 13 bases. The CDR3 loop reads CASGLRAKGYEQFF. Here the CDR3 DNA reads TGTGCTAGTGGTTTGAGGGCAAAGGGGTATGAGCAGTTCTTC.

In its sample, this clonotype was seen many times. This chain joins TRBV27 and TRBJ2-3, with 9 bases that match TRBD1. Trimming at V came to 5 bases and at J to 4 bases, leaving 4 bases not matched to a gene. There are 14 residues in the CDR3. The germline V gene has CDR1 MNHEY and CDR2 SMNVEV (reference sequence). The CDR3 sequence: CASSPGQGPDTQYF. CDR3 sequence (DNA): TGTGCCAGCAGTCCAGGACAGGGGCCAGATACGCAGTATTTT.

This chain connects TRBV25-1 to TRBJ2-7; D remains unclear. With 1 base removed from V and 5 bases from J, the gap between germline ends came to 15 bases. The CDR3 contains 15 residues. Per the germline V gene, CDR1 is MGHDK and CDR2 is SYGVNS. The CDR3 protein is CASSELGISIHEQYF. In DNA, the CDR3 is TGTGCCAGCAGTGAATTAGGGATTTCTATCCACGAGCAGTACTTC.